The 9 T cell receptor beta chains below come from one sample, sequenced in a study of blood T cell repertoires in COVID-19. Clones were sequenced by immunoSEQ multiplex PCR, and TCRdb holds only the in-frame ones, with some missing. The sample lists some 350,000 clones, about 90% occurring once. The sequencing input was PBMCs or T cells enriched from blood (not recorded which). All receptors derive from a woman in her thirties who had recovered from COVID-19.

This clone was seen a few times. V usage is TRBV7-2 and J usage is TRBJ2-3; TRBD2 matches 10 bases. This CDR3 contains 16 residues. Per germline, CDR1 SGHTA and CDR2 FQGNSA. V shed 0 bases and J 6 bases; nucleotides not matched to a gene: 6. CDR3 sequence (DNA): TGTGCCAGCAGCTTAGCGGAACTAGCGGGACAGGATACGCAGTATTTT. It codes for CASSLAELAGQDTQYF.

V and J are TRBV18 and TRBJ2-1; 7 bases map to TRBD2. CDR1 and CDR2 (germline): KGHSH, LQKENI. The trim removed 1 base at V and 4 bases at J, leaving 7 bases unmatched. The CDR3 is 16 amino acids. The CDR3 nucleotides are TGTGCCAGCTCACCACGGCTAGCGGCTACTTACAATGAGCAGTTCTTC. It specifies CASSPRLAATYNEQFF.

The rearrangement joins TRBV5-4 to TRBJ1-1, with D unresolved. Trimming stripped 0 bases from V and 0 bases from J, with 3 bases between. CDR3 length: 13 amino acids. CDR1 is SGHNT, CDR2 YYREEE, per germline (reference sequence). The DNA for the CDR3 is TGTGCCAGCAGCTTGGCCTTGAACACTGAAGCTTTCTTT. It specifies CASSLALNTEAFF.

The J gene is TRBJ2-1, the V gene TRBV12-5; 10 bases map to TRBD1. V shed 1 base and J 5 bases; nucleotides not matched to a gene: 8. CDR1 is LGHNT and CDR2 is FRNRAP in the germline V gene. The CDR3 spans 17 residues. The CDR3 region is CASGLDPGQGIHNEQFF. CDR3 coding DNA: TGTGCTAGTGGTTTGGACCCGGGACAGGGGATCCACAATGAGCAGTTCTTC.

The CDR3 region is CASSPWVAGDSTDTQYF. CDR3 nucleotides: TGTGCCAGCTCACCTTGGGTAGCGGGGGACTCCACAGATACGCAGTATTTT. The chain couples TRBV18 to TRBJ2-3; TRBD2 aligns across 9 bases. Per the germline V gene, CDR1 is KGHSH and CDR2 is LQKENI. The J segment lost 2 bases and the V segment lost 3 bases, leaving 9 bases of the junction unmatched. The CDR3 covers 17 residues.

V and J are TRBV5-1 and TRBJ2-4; maybe TRBD1 (6 bases). Between the trimmed V and J ends, which lost 5 bases and 0 bases, there was a span of 9 bases. This CDR3 comprises 14 residues. Germline V gives CDR1 SGHRS, CDR2 YFSETQ. CDR3 nucleotides: TGCGCCAGCAGTCCGGACAGAGCCAAAAACATTCAGTACTTC. It encodes CASSPDRAKNIQYF.

The V gene is TRBV13, the J gene TRBJ2-4; 7 bases fit TRBD1. The CDR3 totals 14 residues. V dropped 5 bases and J dropped 6; count of bases not matched to a gene: 7. Germline V gene lookup returns CDR1 PRHDT and CDR2 FYEKMQ (reference sequence). CDR3 in amino acids: CASSARQGANIQYF. The CDR3 bases are TGTGCCAGCAGCGCACGACAGGGTGCAAACATTCAGTACTTC.

Turning to this clone: At one end the junction does not follow the germline gene, possibly because of a read error. This sequence joins TRBV7-7 and TRBJ2-2; weak D call: TRBD2 (6 bases). Germline-derived CDR1 and CDR2 are SSHAT and FNYEAQ (reference sequence). This CDR3 has 16 amino acids. The CDR3 nucleotides read TGTGCTAGCAGCTTAGCCCCGGGAGTGAACACCGGGGAGCTGTTTTTT. Protein product: CASSLAPGVNTGELFF.

This CDR3 reads CASGTGGVPGELFF. CDR3 nucleotide sequence: TGTGCCTCCGGGACAGGGGGCGTACCCGGGGAGCTGTTTTTT. The chain has TRBV19 and TRBJ2-2; the match to TRBD1 covers 12 bases. J was trimmed by 6 bases and V by 11 bases; bases with no gene match: 7. CDR1 and CDR2 from the germline V gene are LNHDA and SQIVND (reference sequence). The CDR3 has 14 residues.